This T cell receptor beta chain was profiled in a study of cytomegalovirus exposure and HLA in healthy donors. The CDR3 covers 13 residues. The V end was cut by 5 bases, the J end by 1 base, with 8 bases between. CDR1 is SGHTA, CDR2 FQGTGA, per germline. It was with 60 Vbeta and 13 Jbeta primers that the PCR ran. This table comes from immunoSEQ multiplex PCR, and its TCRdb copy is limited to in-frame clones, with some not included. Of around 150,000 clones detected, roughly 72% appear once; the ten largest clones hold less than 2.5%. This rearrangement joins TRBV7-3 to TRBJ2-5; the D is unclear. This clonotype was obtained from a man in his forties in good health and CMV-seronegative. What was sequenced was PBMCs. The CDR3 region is CASSPGAQETQYF. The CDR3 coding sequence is TGTGCCAGCAGCCCCGGAGCCCAAGAGACCCAGTACTTC.